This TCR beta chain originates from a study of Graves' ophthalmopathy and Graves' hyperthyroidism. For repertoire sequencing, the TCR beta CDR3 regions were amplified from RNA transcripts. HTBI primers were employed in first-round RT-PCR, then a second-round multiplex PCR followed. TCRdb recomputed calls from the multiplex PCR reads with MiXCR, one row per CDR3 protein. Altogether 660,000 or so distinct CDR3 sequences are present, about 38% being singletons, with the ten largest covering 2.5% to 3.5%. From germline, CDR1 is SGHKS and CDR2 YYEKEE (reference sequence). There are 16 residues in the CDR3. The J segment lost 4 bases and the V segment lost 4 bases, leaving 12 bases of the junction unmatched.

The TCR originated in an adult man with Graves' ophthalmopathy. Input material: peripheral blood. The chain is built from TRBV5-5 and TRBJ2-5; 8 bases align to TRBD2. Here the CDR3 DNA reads TGTGCCAGCAGCGCGACTGGCGGGGGGCGGGTAGAGACCCAGTACTTC. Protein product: CASSATGGGRVETQYF.